A single sample gave rise to the 25 T cell receptor beta chains below, sequenced in a study of blood T cell repertoires in COVID-19. Sequenced by immunoSEQ multiplex PCR; TCRdb stores in-frame clones only, minus some. The repertoire holds roughly 200,000 clones, with over 65% as singletons. Material for sequencing was peripheral blood. The source is a person aged 70 to 80 with COVID-19, enrolled during active disease.

The chain combines TRBV14 with TRBJ2-7, with D hard to call. Germline V gene sequence: CDR1 SGHDN, CDR2 FVKESK. The CDR3 loop spans 14 amino acids. V dropped 3 bases and J dropped 2 bases, with 11 bases sitting between them. The CDR3 region is CASSQMNNAYEQYF. For the CDR3, the DNA is TGTGCCAGCAGCCAGATGAACAACGCCTACGAGCAGTACTTC.

The chain recombines TRBV28 with TRBJ1-2, with D tentatively TRBD1 (5 bases). V was clipped by 5 bases and J by 5 bases, with 18 bases between them. CDR1 MDHEN and CDR2 SYDVKM come from the germline V gene. This CDR3 spans 15 amino acids. Written as DNA, the CDR3 is TGTGCCAGCAGTCGCCTTTTGGGTAGGGGTTATGGCTACACCTTC. This translates into CASSRLLGRGYGYTF.

The V and J genes are TRBV6-1 and TRBJ1-2; D may be TRBD1 (5 bases). This CDR3 comprises 18 residues. V was shortened by 4 bases and J by 0 bases, with 21 bases between the two germline ends. CDR1 and CDR2 from the germline V gene are MNHNS and SASEGT. CDR3 amino acids: CASSGPGGSRGTNYGYTF. The CDR3 region has the DNA TGTGCCAGCAGTGGACCCGGGGGGAGTCGAGGAACTAACTATGGCTACACCTTC.

J is TRBJ2-5 and V is TRBV15; maybe TRBD2 (5 bases). The CDR3 extends over 16 amino acids. Germline V CDR1 and CDR2: LNHNV, YYDKDF (reference sequence). Trimming pared 0 bases from V and 4 bases from J, leaving 15 bases between. This CDR3 is CATSRDLADPRETQYF. Here the CDR3 DNA reads TGTGCCACCAGCAGAGATCTAGCCGACCCGAGAGAGACCCAGTACTTC.

This rearrangement joins TRBV18 to TRBJ2-1, with D perhaps matching TRBD2 (5 bases). The germline gives CDR1 KGHSH, CDR2 LQKENI. The length of the CDR3 is 13 residues. V was clipped by 3 bases and J by 2 bases, with 5 bases between them. The CDR3 DNA follows: TGTGCCAGCTCACCCGGGACCTACAATGAGCAGTTCTTC. Amino acid sequence: CASSPGTYNEQFF.

The rearrangement joins TRBV4-1 to TRBJ1-1; D perhaps matches TRBD1 (5 bases). The length of the CDR3 is 14 residues. Germline-derived CDR1 and CDR2 are MGHRA and YSYEKL. V was cut by 4 bases and J by 1 base, with 10 bases left in between. CDR3 protein: CASSRGDWNTEAFF. Written as DNA, the CDR3 is TGCGCCAGCAGCCGGGGCGATTGGAACACTGAAGCTTTCTTT.

The genes are TRBV7-9 and TRBJ1-5; D remains unclear. Germline-derived CDR1 and CDR2 are SEHNR and FQNEAQ (reference sequence). V was cut by 4 bases and J by 4 bases, with 5 bases left in between. This CDR3 has 12 amino acids. The CDR3 DNA reads TGTGCCAGCAGCTATAGAAATCAGCCCCAGCATTTT. It is translated as CASSYRNQPQHF.

This clone has at least ten counts. The V call is TRBV19, the J call TRBJ2-2; 8 nucleotides align to TRBD2. In germline, CDR1 is LNHDA, CDR2 SQIVND (reference sequence). With V trimmed by 1 base and J by 6 bases, 7 bases remained unmatched. This CDR3 spans 16 amino acids. The CDR3 sequence: CASSIGLTSVPGELFF. The CDR3 DNA reads as TGTGCCAGTAGTATAGGTCTGACTAGCGTCCCCGGGGAGCTGTTTTTT.

The gene calls are TRBV28 and TRBJ1-5, with 7 nucleotides matching TRBD1. The CDR3 is 14 residues long. The V gene end was trimmed by 5 bases and the J gene end by 3 bases; junction bases not matched to a gene: 4. CDR1 is MDHEN and CDR2 is SYDVKM in the germline V gene. CDR3 nucleotides: TGTGCCAGCAGTCCGACAGGGCTCAATCAGCCCCAGCATTTT. Protein: CASSPTGLNQPQHF.

This chain joins TRBV15 and TRBJ2-7, with 8 bases lining up with TRBD2. The germline gives CDR1 LNHNV, CDR2 YYDKDF (reference sequence). This CDR3 comprises 12 residues. The ends lost 4 bases at V and 6 bases at J; junction bases unmatched: 2. The CDR3: CATSIGGAEQYF. DNA of the CDR3: TGTGCCACCAGCATCGGGGGGGCCGAGCAGTACTTC.

This clone came up a few times. The DNA for the CDR3 is TGTGCCAGCAGCTTAGCGGCCTCGTTAACCGGGGAGCTGTTTTTT. It is translated as CASSLAASLTGELFF. The chain recombines TRBV7-2 with TRBJ2-2; D is unresolved. V lost 0 bases, J lost 5 bases, and 10 bases lay in between. The CDR3 is made up of 15 amino acids. Germline V gene sequence: CDR1 SGHTA, CDR2 FQGNSA.

The chain uses TRBV4-1 and TRBJ2-1; 10 bases map to TRBD2. Germline lookup yields CDR1 MGHRA and CDR2 YSYEKL. The CDR3 is 18 amino acids. V shed 0 bases, J shed 2 bases, and the junction held 7 bases outside the gene matches. The CDR3 region is CASSQERLSGRAYNEQFF. The CDR3 DNA is TGCGCCAGCAGCCAAGAAAGGCTGAGCGGGAGGGCCTACAATGAGCAGTTCTTC.

This clone was counted a few times. This rearrangement joins TRBV30 to TRBJ1-2; 7 positions agree with TRBD1. V was pared by 2 bases and J by 2 bases, with 8 bases of the junction left unmatched. Per the germline V gene, CDR1 is GTSNPN and CDR2 is SVGIG (reference sequence). This CDR3 spans 15 amino acids. The chain's CDR3 is CAWSSGDSLNYGYTF. CDR3 DNA: TGTGCCTGGAGTTCAGGGGACAGTCTAAACTATGGCTACACCTTC.

The table lists this clone with a few counts. This chain joins TRBV3-1 (or the pseudogene TRBV3-2) and TRBJ1-6; TRBD1 matches 7 bases. The CDR3 is 16 amino acids. The germline gives CDR1 LGHDT, CDR2 YNNKEL (reference sequence). V trimming: 5 bases; J trimming: 4 bases; junction bases outside the gene matches: 8. CDR3 DNA sequence: TGTGCCAGCAGCGTTACCGGGACAGCTTATAATTCACCCCTCCACTTT. Residues: CASSVTGTAYNSPLHF.

The chain is built from TRBV7-2 and TRBJ1-5; 7 bases fit TRBD1. The germline V gene has CDR1 SGHTA and CDR2 FQGNSA. Trimming cost V 1 base and J 3 bases; bases outside gene matches: 3. CDR3 length equals 15 residues. CDR3 region: CASSLGTGPNQPQHF. The CDR3 DNA is TGTGCCAGCAGCTTAGGGACAGGACCCAATCAGCCCCAGCATTTT.

The CDR3, as DNA: TGTGCTTCAACCCGGTCCGCTTCCTACAATGAGCAGTTCTTC. This gives the protein CASTRSASYNEQFF. The gene calls are TRBV27 and TRBJ2-1, with D hard to call. In germline, CDR1 is MNHEY, CDR2 SMNVEV (reference sequence). This CDR3 contains 14 residues.

The rearrangement joins TRBV9 to TRBJ2-1; a possible D gene is TRBD2 (6 bases). The V end was cut by 4 bases, the J end by 9 bases, with 17 bases between. Looked up from germline, CDR1 is SGDLS and CDR2 is YYNGEE. This CDR3 contains 14 residues. The CDR3: CASSMGTGGGEQFF. The CDR3 coding sequence is TGTGCCAGCAGCATGGGGACCGGGGGTGGTGAGCAGTTCTTC.

This clone was observed a handful of times. The chain carries TRBV28 and TRBJ1-2; 8 positions match TRBD1. V was pared by 8 bases and J by 4 bases, with 9 bases of the junction left unmatched. The CDR3 loop spans 14 amino acids. Germline CDR1 reads MDHEN; CDR2 reads SYDVKM. The CDR3 sequence: CASVDRDISYGYTF. For the CDR3, the DNA is TGTGCCAGCGTGGACAGGGATATTTCCTATGGCTACACCTTC.

This chain links TRBV6-5 with TRBJ2-2, with D maybe TRBD2 (5 bases). V shed 0 bases and J shed 7 bases, with 12 bases lying between them. The CDR3 spans 15 residues. Germline loops: CDR1 MNHEY, CDR2 SVGAGI. In DNA form, the CDR3 reads TGTGCCAGCAGTTACTCGAGGGTTTGGGGCGGGGAGCTGTTTTTT. It encodes CASSYSRVWGGELFF.

The chain recombines TRBV7-2 with TRBJ1-1; tentative D call: TRBD1 (5 bases). CDR3 length equals 15 residues. V lost 2 bases, J lost 3 bases, and 13 bases lay in between. Germline V gene data show CDR1 as SGHTA and CDR2 as FQGNSA. CDR3: CASSLRPLGHTEAFF. For the CDR3, the DNA is TGTGCCAGCAGCTTAAGGCCGTTGGGGCACACTGAAGCTTTCTTT.

The chain employs TRBV30 and TRBJ1-6; D may be TRBD1 (5 bases). Trimming removed 4 bases from V and 8 bases from J, with 12 bases in between. Per the germline V gene, CDR1 is GTSNPN and CDR2 is SVGIG (reference sequence). This CDR3 spans 13 amino acids. The CDR3 DNA reads TGTGCCTGGACGGGGGAGAGGTATTCACCCCTCCACTTT. It yields the protein CAWTGERYSPLHF. The full variable domain, in which reference TRBV30 and TRBJ1-6 provide the parts outside the CDR3, is SQTIHQWPATLVQPVGSPLSLECTVEGTSNPNLYWYRQAAGRGLQLLFYSVGIGQISSEVPQNLSASRPQDRQFILSSKKLLLSDSGFYLCAWTGERYSPLHFGNGTRLTVT.

V gene TRBV7-9 combines with J gene TRBJ1-2, with 7 bases that match TRBD1. The V and J ends lost 5 bases and 0 bases, in that order; junction bases with no gene match: 15. This CDR3 has 18 residues. Per the germline V gene, CDR1 is SEHNR and CDR2 is FQNEAQ (reference sequence). The DNA of the CDR3 is TGTGCCAGCAGCAGCAAAGAAGTGGGGACAGTAGCTAACTATGGCTACACCTTC. This sequence encodes CASSSKEVGTVANYGYTF.

The chain combines TRBV5-8 with TRBJ1-2, with D uncertain. Germline values: CDR1 SGHTS, CDR2 YDEGEE. Deletions cut 0 bases from V and 0 bases from J, with 6 bases between. CDR3 length: 14 residues. For the CDR3, the DNA is TGTGCCAGCAGCTTGGACAGTTCTAACTATGGCTACACCTTC. It encodes CASSLDSSNYGYTF.

This clone is a singleton in its sample. The V and J genes are TRBV28 and TRBJ1-2; D may be TRBD1 (6 bases). The CDR3 loop spans 14 amino acids. Trimming left V 6 bases short and J 6 bases short, with 17 bases between. The germline V gene encodes CDR1 MDHEN and CDR2 SYDVKM. The CDR3 DNA follows: TGTGCCAGCAGCTTCCAGTCCAGGGGCAATGGCTACACCTTC. This encodes CASSFQSRGNGYTF.

This clone was counted a single time. This could be a read error, since a much larger clone is one nucleotide away. The chain has TRBV7-2 and TRBJ1-1; no firm D call. Germline-derived CDR1 and CDR2 are SGHTA and FQGNSA. Trimming removed 1 base from V and 1 base from J, with 4 bases in between. The CDR3 has 13 residues. In DNA form, the CDR3 reads TGTGCCAGCAGCTTAGGACAGAACACTGAAGCTTTCTTT. Amino acids: CASSLGQNTEAFF.